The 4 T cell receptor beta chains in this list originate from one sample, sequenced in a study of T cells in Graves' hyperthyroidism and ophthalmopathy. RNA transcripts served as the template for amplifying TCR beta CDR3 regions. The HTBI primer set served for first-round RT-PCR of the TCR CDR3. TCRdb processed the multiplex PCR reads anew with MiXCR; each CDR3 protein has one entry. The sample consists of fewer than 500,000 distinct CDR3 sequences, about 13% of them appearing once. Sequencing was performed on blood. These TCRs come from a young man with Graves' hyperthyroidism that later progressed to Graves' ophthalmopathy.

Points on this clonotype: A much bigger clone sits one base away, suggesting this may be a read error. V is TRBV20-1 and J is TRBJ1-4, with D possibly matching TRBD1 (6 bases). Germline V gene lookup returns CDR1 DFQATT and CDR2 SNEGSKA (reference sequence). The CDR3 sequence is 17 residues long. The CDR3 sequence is CSARAETPRDINEKLLF. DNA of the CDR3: TGCAGTGCTAGAGCAGAGACACCCCGGGACATTAATGAAAAACTGCTTTTT.

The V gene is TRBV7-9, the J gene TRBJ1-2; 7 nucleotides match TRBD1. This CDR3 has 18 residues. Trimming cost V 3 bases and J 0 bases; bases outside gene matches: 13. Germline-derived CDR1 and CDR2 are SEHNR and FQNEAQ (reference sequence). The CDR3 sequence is CASSLRGAGTDSNYGYTF. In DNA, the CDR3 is TGTGCCAGCAGCTTGAGGGGGGCCGGGACAGATTCTAACTATGGCTACACCTTC.

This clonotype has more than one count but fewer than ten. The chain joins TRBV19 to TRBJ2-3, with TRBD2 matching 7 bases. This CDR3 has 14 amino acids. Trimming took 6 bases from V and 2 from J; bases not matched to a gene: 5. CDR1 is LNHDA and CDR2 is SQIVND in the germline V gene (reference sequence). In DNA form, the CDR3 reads TGTGCCAGTAGCCCGACTAGCCTCACAGATACGCAGTATTTT. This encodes CASSPTSLTDTQYF.

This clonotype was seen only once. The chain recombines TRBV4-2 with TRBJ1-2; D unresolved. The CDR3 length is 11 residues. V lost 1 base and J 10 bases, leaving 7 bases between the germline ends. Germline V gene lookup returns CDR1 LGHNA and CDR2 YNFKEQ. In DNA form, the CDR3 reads TGTGCCAGCAGCCAAGGCGGAAACTACACCTTC. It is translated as CASSQGGNYTF.